Presented here are 14 T cell receptor beta chains from one specimen sequenced in a study of blood T cell repertoires in COVID-19. Sequencing used immunoSEQ multiplex PCR; TCRdb keeps in-frame clones, though not all of them. Of about 94,000 clones detected, about four fifths appear once; the ten largest clones hold around 6.9%. The specimen was peripheral blood. Every receptor here comes from a man aged 55 to 69 with acute or convalescent COVID-19.

V and J are TRBV25-1 and TRBJ1-1; the D gene is possibly TRBD1 (5 bases). V lost 4 bases to trimming and J lost 1 base, with 10 bases between them. The CDR3 has 14 residues. Germline CDR1 reads MGHDK; CDR2 reads SYGVNS. CDR3 protein: CASSGAGTNTEAFF. The CDR3 nucleotides are TGTGCCAGCAGTGGGGCGGGGACGAACACTGAAGCTTTCTTT.

This clone was observed a handful of times. The genes are TRBV23-1 and TRBJ1-5; a possible D gene is TRBD1 (5 bases). TRBV23-1 qualifies as an ORF whose function is uncertain. This CDR3 has 13 amino acids. V was cut by 4 bases and J by 3 bases, with 7 bases left in between. Here the CDR3 DNA reads TGCGCCAGCAGTCCGGACAACAATCAGCCCCAGCATTTT. It is translated as CASSPDNNQPQHF.

The CDR3: CASRGLAYEQYF. The CDR3 DNA is TGTGCCAGCAGGGGACTGGCCTACGAGCAGTACTTC. This chain links TRBV27 with TRBJ2-7, with D perhaps TRBD2 (6 bases). Germline V gives CDR1 MNHEY, CDR2 SMNVEV (reference sequence). The CDR3 consists of 12 residues. Trimming pared 6 bases from V and 2 bases from J, leaving 8 bases between.

This clone was picked up a small number of times. This chain joins TRBV5-1 and TRBJ1-6; D ambiguous. The CDR3 contains 16 residues. Between the trimmed V and J ends, which lost 0 bases and 9 bases, there was a span of 16 bases. Germline CDR1 SGHRS, CDR2 YFSETQ. The CDR3 sequence is CASSLAGLVISSPLHF. The CDR3 region has the DNA TGCGCCAGCAGCTTGGCCGGACTGGTGATAAGTTCACCCCTCCACTTT.

This chain connects TRBV4-3 to TRBJ1-1; no clear D gene. Germline V CDR1 and CDR2: LGHNA, YSLEER. Between the trimmed V and J ends, which lost 4 bases and 3 bases, there was a span of 15 bases. This CDR3 comprises 15 residues. DNA for the CDR3: TGCGCCAGCAGCCGGTCCGAACACAGTTACACTGAAGCTTTCTTT. Protein product: CASSRSEHSYTEAFF.

The chain is built from TRBV7-2 and TRBJ2-2; D possibly corresponds to TRBD1 (6 bases). The length of the CDR3 is 17 residues. Trimming shortened V by 1 base and J by 0 bases, and 12 bases separated the two germline ends. Per the germline V gene, CDR1 is SGHTA and CDR2 is FQGNSA. As DNA, the CDR3 is TGTGCCAGCAGCTTAGGAGAGGGGGTATCGAACACCGGGGAGCTGTTTTTT. It specifies CASSLGEGVSNTGELFF.

The chain has TRBV5-5 and TRBJ1-2; D unresolved. CDR1 SGHKS and CDR2 YYEKEE come from the germline V gene (reference sequence). Trimming left V 1 base short and J 7 bases short, with 11 bases between. The CDR3 runs to 13 residues. CDR3 sequence (DNA): TGTGCCAGCAGCTTGCCACAGAGAACTGGCTACACCTTC. Translation gives CASSLPQRTGYTF.

This chain joins TRBV21-1 and TRBJ2-4; TRBD2 is the table's D call, not checked against the DNA. TRBV21-1 is tagged as a pseudogene. The length of the CDR3 is 18 residues. The CDR3 spells CASSKGRKAGEAKNIQYF. The DNA for the CDR3 is TGTGCCAGCAGCAAAGGAAGGAAAGCGGGCGAAGCCAAAAACATTCAGTACTTC.

J is TRBJ1-1 and V is TRBV6-1, with TRBD1 identical over 9 bases. The CDR3 runs 16 residues. With 7 bases clipped from V and 5 bases from J, the junction kept 14 bases outside the gene matches. CDR1 is MNHNS and CDR2 is SASEGT in the germline V gene. The CDR3 is CASNDPGQGKGTEAFF. The CDR3 DNA is TGTGCCAGCAATGACCCGGGACAGGGTAAGGGGACTGAAGCTTTCTTT.

This chain connects TRBV9 to TRBJ1-1; TRBD1 matches 9 bases. The CDR3 extends over 14 amino acids. Germline V CDR1 and CDR2: SGDLS, YYNGEE. The V and J ends lost 2 bases and 5 bases, in that order; junction bases with no gene match: 4. CDR3 nucleotides: TGTGCCAGCAGCGTCCAGGACAGGGGTACTGAAGCTTTCTTT. This sequence encodes CASSVQDRGTEAFF. The full variable domain, its missing parts supplied by reference TRBV9 and TRBJ1-1, is DSGVTQTPKHLITATGQRVTLRCSPRSGDLSVYWYQQSLDQGLQFLIQYYNGEERAKGNILERFSAQQFPDLHSELNLSSLELGDSALYFCASSVQDRGTEAFFGQGTRLTVV.

V and J are TRBV29-1 and TRBJ2-3; maybe TRBD1 (6 bases). V gave up 6 bases and J gave up 2 bases, with 12 bases separating them. CDR1 SQVTM and CDR2 ANQGSEA come from the germline V gene. This CDR3 is 13 amino acids long. This CDR3 is CSVNGQNTDTQYF. CDR3 coding DNA: TGCAGCGTGAACGGACAGAACACAGATACGCAGTATTTT.

The CDR3 DNA reads as TGCGCCAGCAGCTGGGGGAACAGGGGAGCTAATGAAAAACTGTTTTTT. The encoded protein is CASSWGNRGANEKLFF. J is TRBJ1-4 and V is TRBV5-1; 7 bases agree with TRBD1. Germline-derived CDR1 and CDR2 are SGHRS and YFSETQ. After removal of 3 bases from V and 3 bases from J, the junction contained 8 bases not matched to a gene. The CDR3 consists of 16 residues.

This chain links TRBV24-1 with TRBJ1-2; 10 bases align to TRBD1. This CDR3 region has 13 residues. Germline V lookup: CDR1 KGHDR, CDR2 SFDVKD. The V and J ends lost 7 bases and 3 bases, in that order; junction bases with no gene match: 1. The CDR3 region has the DNA TGTGCCACCAGAGGACAGGGGGACTATGGCTACACCTTC. The encoded protein is CATRGQGDYGYTF.

The chain joins TRBV6-1 to TRBJ1-2; tentative D call: TRBD1 (6 bases). The CDR3 is 12 residues long. V lost 2 bases and J lost 8, with 9 bases in between. Germline CDR1 MNHNS, CDR2 SASEGT. The DNA for the CDR3 is TGTGCCAGCAGTGAACCAGGGGTAGGCTACACCTTC. Amino acids: CASSEPGVGYTF.